These 2 T cell receptor beta chains were sequenced from one sample in a study of radiation and T cells in renal cell carcinoma. Time point given: blood 4 weeks post-SBRT, at nephrectomy. Specified treatment: 15 Gy SBRT to primary tumor, nephrectomy 4 weeks later. TCRdb keeps only in-frame clones here, not all; method: immunoSEQ multiplex PCR. Counted here are fewer than 200,000 clones, approximately 90% occurring once; the ten biggest clones make up around 11%. The sequencing here drew on blood, taken from a patient whose treatment included radiotherapy and nephrectomy. These receptors were obtained from a woman in her forties or fifties with renal cell carcinoma.

V and J are TRBV11-3 and TRBJ1-1, with TRBD1 as a possible D gene (5 bases). V was clipped by 4 bases and J by 1 base, with 10 bases between them. This CDR3 is 14 amino acids long. CDR1 is SGHNT and CDR2 is YENEEA in the germline V gene. The DNA of the CDR3 is TGTGCCAGCAGCTCCCGGGACGGGAACACTGAAGCTTTCTTT. It specifies CASSSRDGNTEAFF.

The rearrangement uses TRBV5-1 and TRBJ2-1; 10 nucleotides line up with TRBD1. With 1 base clipped from V and 7 bases from J, the junction kept 8 bases outside the gene matches. CDR1 is SGHRS and CDR2 is YFSETQ in the germline V gene. CDR3 length equals 16 residues. The CDR3 loop is CASSLKVGTGANEQFF. CDR3 bases: TGCGCCAGCAGCTTGAAGGTCGGGACAGGGGCGAATGAGCAGTTCTTC.